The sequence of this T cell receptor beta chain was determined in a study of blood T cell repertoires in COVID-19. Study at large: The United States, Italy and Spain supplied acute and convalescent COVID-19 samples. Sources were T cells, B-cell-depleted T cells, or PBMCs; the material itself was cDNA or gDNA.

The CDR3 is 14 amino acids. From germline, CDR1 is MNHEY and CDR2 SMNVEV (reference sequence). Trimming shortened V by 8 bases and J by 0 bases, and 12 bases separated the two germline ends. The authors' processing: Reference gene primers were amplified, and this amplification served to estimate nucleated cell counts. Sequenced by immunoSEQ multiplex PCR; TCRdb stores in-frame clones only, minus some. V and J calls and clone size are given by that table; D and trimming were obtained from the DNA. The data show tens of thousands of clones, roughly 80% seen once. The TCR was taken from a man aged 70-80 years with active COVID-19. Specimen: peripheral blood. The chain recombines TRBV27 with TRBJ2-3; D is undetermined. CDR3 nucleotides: TGTGCCAGCGGATCTCAGCGTAGCACAGATACGCAGTATTTT. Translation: CASGSQRSTDTQYF.